This T cell receptor (beta chain) was obtained from a study of T cell repertoires in cytomegalovirus infection. Study context: In public TCR beta signatures, there were indications of both CMV infection and matching HLA type.

There are a few counts of this clonotype. What it recognizes is unknown. Study findings and constraints: HLA-C-restricted, CMV-specific TCR beta clonotypes were dominant ex vivo.

V was clipped by 2 bases and J by 1 base, with 10 bases between them. This CDR3 spans 15 amino acids. Using its own MiXCR run on the reads, TCRdb lists one record per CDR3 protein. The sample yields about 100,000 distinct CDR3 sequences, 23% seen once. The receptor was derived from a human donor in good health (CMV status not recorded). Some clones in this sample may be carry-over from other donors' samples. What was sequenced was CD8+ T cells from PBMCs. The chain couples TRBV23-1 to TRBJ2-3; D is possibly TRBD2 (5 bases). TRBV23-1 is annotated as an ORF whose role is uncertain. CDR3 nucleotide sequence: TGCGCCAGCAGTCAACTTGGAGGCGGCACAGATACGCAGTATTTT. Residues: CASSQLGGGTDTQYF.